These 3 T cell receptor beta chains share one sample of origin, sequenced in a study of identical twins. From the 5' RACE reads, TCRdb called clonotypes with MiXCR, one entry per CDR3 protein. The table lists about 690,000 distinct CDR3 sequences, 5.5% to 7.5% of them singletons. Specimen: naive T cells sorted from blood. The receptors derive from a man between 18 and 29 years old in good health.

This clonotype appeared many times. The chain uses TRBV12-3 or TRBV12-4 and TRBJ2-2, with D possibly TRBD2 on 6 matching bases. CDR3 length equals 15 residues. The V gene lost 6 bases and the J gene lost 3 bases, with 14 bases spanning the gap. The CDR3: CASRISGADTGELFF. CDR3 nucleotide sequence: TGTGCCAGCAGGATCTCGGGAGCGGACACCGGGGAGCTGTTTTTT.

This clonotype has ten or more counts. This chain joins TRBV29-1 and TRBJ2-7, with TRBD1 matching 7 bases. The ends lost 6 bases at V and 2 bases at J; junction bases unmatched: 7. This CDR3 has 13 residues. The germline CDR1 and CDR2 sequences are SQVTM and ANQGSEA. The CDR3 loop is CSVQGRQTYEQYF. As DNA, the CDR3 is TGCAGCGTACAGGGGCGCCAGACCTACGAGCAGTACTTC.

This clonotype was detected ten times or more. The chain is built from TRBV6-2 or TRBV6-3 and TRBJ2-7; 7 positions agree with TRBD2. CDR3 length: 13 amino acids. With 4 bases clipped from V and 11 bases from J, the junction kept 11 bases outside the gene matches. Looked up from germline, CDR1 is MNHEY and CDR2 is SVGEGT. CDR3 amino acids: CASSSGLVLNEYF. Written as DNA, the CDR3 is TGTGCCAGCAGTTCCGGACTAGTTCTTAATGAGTACTTC.